Each of the 13 T cell receptor beta chains below was sequenced from the same sample in a study of cytomegalovirus exposure and HLA in healthy donors. This table comes from immunoSEQ multiplex PCR, and its TCRdb copy is limited to in-frame clones, with some not included. The sample shows about 170,000 clones, around 92% of them seen only once. The sequencing input was PBMCs. These receptors all come from a woman aged 18-29 years in good health and CMV-seropositive.

The chain joins TRBV6-5 to TRBJ1-2, with 8 bases aligning to TRBD1. J was trimmed by 5 bases and V by 5 bases; bases with no gene match: 10. CDR3 length: 15 amino acids. CDR1 is MNHEY, CDR2 SVGAGI, per germline. The CDR3 loop reads CASSPDRESRYGYTF. The DNA for the CDR3 is TGTGCCAGCAGTCCGGACAGGGAATCCCGATATGGCTACACCTTC.

The chain uses TRBV28 and TRBJ1-2; D unresolved. Germline V lookup: CDR1 MDHEN, CDR2 SYDVKM. The CDR3 is 14 amino acids. V was cut by 4 bases and J by 10 bases, with 19 bases left in between. The CDR3 region is CASSSNPGGDHYTF. The CDR3 DNA follows: TGTGCCAGCAGTTCAAACCCGGGAGGCGACCACTACACCTTC.

The genes are TRBV4-1 and TRBJ2-2; D possibly corresponds to TRBD1 (5 bases). With 0 bases removed from V and 4 bases from J, the gap between germline ends came to 9 bases. CDR1 and CDR2 from the germline V gene are MGHRA and YSYEKL. The CDR3 has 15 residues. The CDR3 DNA is TGCGCCAGCAGCCAAGATGGGGCTGCCACCGGGGAGCTGTTTTTT. Translating gives CASSQDGAATGELFF.

The V gene is TRBV5-6, the J gene TRBJ1-2; no clear D gene. Germline CDR1 SGHDT, CDR2 YYEEEE. The CDR3 covers 14 residues. The ends were cut back, 0 bases at V and 4 bases at J, with 10 bases in the middle. The CDR3, as DNA: TGTGCCAGCAGCTTGGGTGGGCTTACCTATGGCTACACCTTC. It is translated as CASSLGGLTYGYTF. The full variable domain, with the rest looked up from reference TRBV5-6 and TRBJ1-2, is DAGVTQSPTHLIKTRGQQVTLRCSPKSGHDTVSWYQQALGQGPQFIFQYYEEEERQRGNFPDRFSGHQFPNYSSELNVNALLLGDSALYLCASSLGGLTYGYTFGSGTRLTVV.

This chain uses TRBV21-1 with TRBJ1-2; the table calls TRBD1, which could not be checked here. TRBV21-1 is a recognized pseudogene. The CDR3 spans 13 residues. The CDR3: CATARQGDYGYTF. CDR3 bases: TGTGCCACCGCCCGACAGGGGGACTATGGCTACACCTTC.

This CDR3 is CASSYSTGMSYNEQFF. The CDR3 DNA is TGTGCCAGCAGTTACTCTACGGGAATGTCCTACAATGAGCAGTTCTTC. V is TRBV6-5 and J is TRBJ2-1; a weak D match, TRBD2 (5 bases). V was clipped by 0 bases and J by 1 base, with 10 bases between them. CDR3 length equals 16 residues. CDR1 is MNHEY and CDR2 is SVGAGI in the germline V gene.

The rearrangement uses TRBV27 and TRBJ2-7; 8 positions agree with TRBD2. Germline V gene sequence: CDR1 MNHEY, CDR2 SMNVEV (reference sequence). V lost 4 bases to trimming and J lost 5 bases; unmatched junction nucleotides: 13. The CDR3 spans 16 residues. CDR3 DNA: TGTGCCAGCAGTTCTCACTCAGCGGGAGTCGTCGACGAGCAGTACTTC. Its translation is CASSSHSAGVVDEQYF.

CDR3 region: CASSQGTGFYEQYF. CDR3 in DNA: TGCGCCAGCAGCCAAGGGACAGGGTTCTACGAGCAGTACTTC. The V gene is TRBV4-1, the J gene TRBJ2-7, with 8 nucleotides matching TRBD1. V was clipped by 1 base and J by 3 bases; unmatched bases: 2. There are 14 residues in the CDR3. Germline V gene data show CDR1 as MGHRA and CDR2 as YSYEKL.

This chain connects TRBV6-6 to TRBJ2-1, with TRBD1 matching 7 bases. J was trimmed by 1 base and V by 7 bases; bases with no gene match: 7. The CDR3 totals 15 residues. CDR1 MNHNY and CDR2 SVGAGI come from the germline V gene (reference sequence). In nucleotides, the CDR3 is TGTGCCAGCACCCGGGACAGCCAGTCCTACAATGAGCAGTTCTTC. This gives the protein CASTRDSQSYNEQFF.

This clone turned up a few times. The V and J genes are TRBV5-4 and TRBJ2-2, with D perhaps matching TRBD1 (6 bases). The CDR3 is made up of 15 amino acids. Germline-derived CDR1 and CDR2 are SGHNT and YYREEE (reference sequence). V dropped 1 base and J dropped 0 bases, with 7 bases sitting between them. CDR3 nucleotide sequence: TGTGCCAGCAGCTTGCGGACAGCGAACACCGGGGAGCTGTTTTTT. Encoded protein: CASSLRTANTGELFF.

Here the CDR3 reads CASSQDPQGSGGYTF. DNA of the CDR3: TGCGCCAGCAGCCAAGATCCGCAGGGTAGCGGCGGCTACACCTTC. The chain has TRBV4-3 and TRBJ1-2; a weak D match, TRBD1 (5 bases). CDR1 is LGHNA, CDR2 YSLEER, per germline. Trimming cost V 0 bases and J 8 bases, with 16 bases left between them. There are 15 residues in the CDR3.

The chain joins TRBV6-5 to TRBJ2-1; no clear D. CDR1 and CDR2 from the germline V gene are MNHEY and SVGAGI. The CDR3 covers 12 residues. Trimming took 0 bases from V and 5 from J, leaving 2 bases between them. The DNA for the CDR3 is TGTGCCAGCAGTTACTCTAACAATGAGCAGTTCTTC. The encoded protein is CASSYSNNEQFF.

V gene TRBV28 combines with J gene TRBJ2-7, with 10 bases aligning to TRBD1. The length of the CDR3 is 15 residues. Germline CDR1 reads MDHEN; CDR2 reads SYDVKM. With V trimmed by 5 bases and J by 4 bases, 8 bases remained unmatched. The CDR3 DNA sequence: TGTGCCAGCAGTGTCACCGGGACAGGGGTTTACGAGCAGTACTTC. It yields the protein CASSVTGTGVYEQYF.